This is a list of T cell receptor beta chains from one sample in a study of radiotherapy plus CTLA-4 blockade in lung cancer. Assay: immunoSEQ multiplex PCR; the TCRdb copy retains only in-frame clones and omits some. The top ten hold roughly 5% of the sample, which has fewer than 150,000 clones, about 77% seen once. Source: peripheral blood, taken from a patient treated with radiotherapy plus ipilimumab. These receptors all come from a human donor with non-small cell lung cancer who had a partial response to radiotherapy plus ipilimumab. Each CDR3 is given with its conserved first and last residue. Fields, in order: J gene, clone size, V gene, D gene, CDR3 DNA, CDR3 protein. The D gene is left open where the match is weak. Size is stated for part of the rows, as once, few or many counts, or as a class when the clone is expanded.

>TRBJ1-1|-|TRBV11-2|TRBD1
TGTGCCAGCAGCTCAGGGGGGTGGCGGGCTTTCTTT
CASSSGGWRAFF
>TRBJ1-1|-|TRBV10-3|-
TGTGCCACCGAGAGGCGAACGAACACTGAAGCTTTCTTT
CATERRTNTEAFF
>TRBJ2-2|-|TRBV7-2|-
TGTGCCAGCAGCCCAGTCTTGGCCCCTCCCACCGGGGAGCTGTTTTTT
CASSPVLAPPTGELFF
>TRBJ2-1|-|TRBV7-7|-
TGTGCTAGCAGCTTAGATTCCTTCGGGGATGAGCAGTTCTTC
CASSLDSFGDEQFF
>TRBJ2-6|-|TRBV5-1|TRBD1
TGCGCCAGCACCCTAGGGACAGGGCCCGGGGCCAACGTCCTGACTTTC
CASTLGTGPGANVLTF
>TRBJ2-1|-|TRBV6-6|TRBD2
TGTGCCAGCAGTTACCGGGGACTAGCGGGCAATGAGCAGTTCTTC
CASSYRGLAGNEQFF
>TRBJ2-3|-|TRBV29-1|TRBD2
TGCAGCGTTGACCTGTGGGGGACTAGCGGGAACCCAGATACGCAGTATTTT
CSVDLWGTSGNPDTQYF
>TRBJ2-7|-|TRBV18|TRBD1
TGTGCCAGCTCACCACCGGGACAGGCATCCTACGAGCAGTACTTC
CASSPPGQASYEQYF
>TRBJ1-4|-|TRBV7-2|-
TGTGCCAGCAGCTTACAGGGGATCGGTGAAAAACTGTTTTTT
CASSLQGIGEKLFF
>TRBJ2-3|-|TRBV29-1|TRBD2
TGCAGCGTTGCGTCGAGACTAGCGGGAGTCCTAGATACGCAGTATTTT
CSVASRLAGVLDTQYF
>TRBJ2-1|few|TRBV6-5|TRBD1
TGTGCCAGCAGTCCAAACAGGGGCAATGAGCAGTTCTTC
CASSPNRGNEQFF
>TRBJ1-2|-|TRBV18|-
TGTGCCAGCTCACCGAACGGGGGTAACTATGGCTACACCTTC
CASSPNGGNYGYTF
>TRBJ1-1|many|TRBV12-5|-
TGTGCTAGTGATAAGAGCGGTAACACTGAAGCTTTCTTT
CASDKSGNTEAFF
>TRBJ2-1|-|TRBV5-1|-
TGCGCCAGCTCCAAAAACCTAGAGGGGGCGGCGGGAGAGCAGTTCTTC
CASSKNLEGAAGEQFF
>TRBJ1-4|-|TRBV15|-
TGTGCCACCAGCCTTAGGGGGGGCTCAACTAATGAAAAACTGTTTTTT
CATSLRGGSTNEKLFF
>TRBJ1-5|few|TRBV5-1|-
TGCGCCAGCAGCCGCAATGGAGGGAGCAATCAGCCCCAGCATTTT
CASSRNGGSNQPQHF
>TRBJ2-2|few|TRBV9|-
TGTGCCAGCACCGGGAGACAGGGTTGGACCGGGGAGCTGTTTTTT
CASTGRQGWTGELFF
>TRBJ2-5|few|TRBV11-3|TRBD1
TGTGCCAGCAGGGCCGGGACAGGGGATGAGACCCAGTACTTC
CASRAGTGDETQYF
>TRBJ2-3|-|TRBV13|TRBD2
TGTGCCAGCAGCCCCGCGAGCGGGAATGGTGCAGATACGCAGTATTTT
CASSPASGNGADTQYF
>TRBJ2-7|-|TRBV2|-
TGTGCCAGCACAAAAATTCTCGGGGCGGGGGAGCAGTACTTC
CASTKILGAGEQYF
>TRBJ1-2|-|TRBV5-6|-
TGTGCCAGCAGCTTCGAGAGGGAAGCTAACTATGGCTACACCTTC
CASSFEREANYGYTF
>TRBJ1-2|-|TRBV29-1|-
TGCAGCGTCGACCTACAGGGACCTAGGTACGGCTACACCTTC
CSVDLQGPRYGYTF
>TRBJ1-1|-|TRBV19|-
TGTGCCAGTAGTATCTCACAGCCCACTGAAGCTTTCTTT
CASSISQPTEAFF
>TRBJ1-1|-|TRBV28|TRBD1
TGTGCCAGCAGTTTATCATCCTTAGGGGGCGATCAAGCTTTCTTT
CASSLSSLGGDQAFF
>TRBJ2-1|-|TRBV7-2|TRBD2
TGTGCCAGCAGCCTACTAGCGGCTAACAATGAGCAGTTCTTC
CASSLLAANNEQFF
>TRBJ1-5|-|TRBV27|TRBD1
TGTGCCAGCAGTTTATTTGGGACAGGGTCGACTGGTCAGCCCCAGCATTTT
CASSLFGTGSTGQPQHF
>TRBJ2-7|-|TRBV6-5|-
TGTGCCAGCAGCCCGGGTGAGAACCCTAAGAACGAGCAGTACTTC
CASSPGENPKNEQYF
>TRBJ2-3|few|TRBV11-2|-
TGTGCCAGCAGCTTAGAGGATCCCAGGGGTAATACGCAGTATTTT
CASSLEDPRGNTQYF
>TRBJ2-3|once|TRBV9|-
TGTGCCAGCAGCGCGTCCGGCCCGGAGGATCGGCAGTATTTT
CASSASGPEDRQYF
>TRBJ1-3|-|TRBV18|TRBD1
TGTGCCAGCTCACCACCGACGACAGGGAGTGGAAACACCATATATTTT
CASSPPTTGSGNTIYF
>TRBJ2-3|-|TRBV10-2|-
TGCGCCAGCATTACCGGCTGGGGGAGCGGGCTTAGCACAGATACGCAGTATTTT
CASITGWGSGLSTDTQYF
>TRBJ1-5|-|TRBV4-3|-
TGCGCCAGCAGCCAAGATGCAGGAAGGAATCAGCCCCAGCATTTT
CASSQDAGRNQPQHF
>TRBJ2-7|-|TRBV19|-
TGTGCCAGTAGTATAGCGGCTAGCAGCTCTCTCGGGTACGAGCAGTACTTC
CASSIAASSSLGYEQYF
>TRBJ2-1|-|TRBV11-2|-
TGTGCCAGCAGCCCCTTGGAGGGGATCCTAACCTACAATGAGCAGTTCTTC
CASSPLEGILTYNEQFF
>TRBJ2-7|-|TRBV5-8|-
TGTGCCAGCAGCCTCTCTATCGATTACGAGCAGTACTTC
CASSLSIDYEQYF
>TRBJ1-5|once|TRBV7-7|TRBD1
TGTGCTAGCAGTACTGACAGGGATCAGCCCCAGCATTTT
CASSTDRDQPQHF
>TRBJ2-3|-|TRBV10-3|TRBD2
TGTGCCACGGCTAAAAATAGCGGGAGTGGCGGAGATACGCAGTATTTT
CATAKNSGSGGDTQYF
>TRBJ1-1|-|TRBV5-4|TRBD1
TGTGCCAGCAGCCCGACAGGGGGGAACACTGAAGCTTTCTTT
CASSPTGGNTEAFF
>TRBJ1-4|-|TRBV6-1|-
TGTGCCACCAGACAGGTTGCAACTAATGAAAAACTGTTTTTT
CATRQVATNEKLFF
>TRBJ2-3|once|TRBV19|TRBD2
TGTGCCAGTGCCTCAAGCGGGAGGCCCACAGATACGCAGTATTTT
CASASSGRPTDTQYF
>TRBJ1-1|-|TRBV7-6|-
TGTGCCAGCAGCTCGAACCGGGGAAATGAAGCTTTCTTT
CASSSNRGNEAFF
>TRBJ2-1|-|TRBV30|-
TGTGCCTGGACGGAGGATCGTGAGCAGTTCTTC
CAWTEDREQFF
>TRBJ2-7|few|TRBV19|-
TGTGCCAGTAGTAGTCCCCGCGGGAACCCTAAGTACGAGCAGTACTTC
CASSSPRGNPKYEQYF
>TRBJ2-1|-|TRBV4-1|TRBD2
TGCGCCAGCAGCCAAGTCACCGGGACTAGCGGGATTGGGAGGCCCAATGAGCAGTTCTTC
CASSQVTGTSGIGRPNEQFF
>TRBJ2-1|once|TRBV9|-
TGTGCCAGCAGCGTAGGAGGATCTACCTACAATGAGCAGTTCTTC
CASSVGGSTYNEQFF
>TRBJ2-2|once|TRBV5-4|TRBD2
TGTGCCAGCAGCTCGGGACTAGCGGGATCGAACACCGGGGAGCTGTTTTTT
CASSSGLAGSNTGELFF
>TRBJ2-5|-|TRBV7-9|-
TGTGCCAGCAGCTCCCAGGAGACCCAGTACTTC
CASSSQETQYF
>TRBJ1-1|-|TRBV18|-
TGTGCCAGCTCACCGATCTCGGGGGGACACACTGAAGCTTTCTTT
CASSPISGGHTEAFF
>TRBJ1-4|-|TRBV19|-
TGTGCCAGCAGGAGGACAGAGACTAATGAAAAACTGTTTTTT
CASRRTETNEKLFF